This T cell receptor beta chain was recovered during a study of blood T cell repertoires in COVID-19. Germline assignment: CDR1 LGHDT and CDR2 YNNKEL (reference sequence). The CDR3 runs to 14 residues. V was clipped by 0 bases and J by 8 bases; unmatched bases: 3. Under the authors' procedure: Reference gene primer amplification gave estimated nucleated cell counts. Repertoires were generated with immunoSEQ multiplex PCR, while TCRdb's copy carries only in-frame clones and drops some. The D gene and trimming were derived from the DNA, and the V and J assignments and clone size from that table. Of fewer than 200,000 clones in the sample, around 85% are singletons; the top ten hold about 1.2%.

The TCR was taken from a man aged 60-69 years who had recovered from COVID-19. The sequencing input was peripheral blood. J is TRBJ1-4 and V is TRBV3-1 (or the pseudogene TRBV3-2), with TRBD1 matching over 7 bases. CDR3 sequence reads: CASSQDYRGEKLFF. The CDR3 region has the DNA TGTGCCAGCAGCCAAGATTACAGGGGAGAAAAACTGTTTTTT.